This T cell receptor (beta chain) was sequenced in a study of blood T cell repertoires in COVID-19 (dated by TCRdb to about 2020). Regarding the study in general: The collaborator samples originated in the United States, Italy and Spain and spanned the acute and convalescent phases of COVID-19. Deeply sampled blood TCRbeta repertoires from subjects exposed to, actively infected with, or recovered from COVID-19 were included in the dataset. Where HLA class I and class II types were available, the types were taken from metadata supplied by the sample provider, not from assay-based typing. The material from the prospective study consisted of cDNA or gDNA derived from T cells, B-cell-depleted T cells, or PBMCs. A freely available public database, intended as a resource for researchers studying the immune response to SARS-CoV-2, is where the repertoires were released. Nearly every sample came with metadata listing a de-identified subject ID, COVID-19 status, age in years and sex. The samples were drawn from two sources: the first 160 participants of the ongoing ImmuneRACE study, and fewer than 1,500 subjects contributed by 6 global collaborators.

The CDR3 covers 16 residues, taking in both the cysteine and the phenylalanine. Of the read, only the CDR3 DNA is kept; its 48 bases are in frame from base 1. V drops 2 bases and J drops 3 bases, leaving 18 bases in between. In the germline V gene (reference sequence), CDR1 corresponds to SGHNT and CDR2 to YYREEE. General conclusions and limits of the study: The amount of clinical and demographic metadata varied by source and participant and was provided uncurated.

TCRbeta CDR3 regions were amplified from genomic DNA by means of the immunoSEQ Assay, a bias-controlled multiplex PCR. From the authors' description of their analysis: The number of nucleated cells in each sample was estimated by amplification of reference gene primers within the assay. To quantify the absolute abundance of each unique TCRbeta CDR3 rearrangement, sequence reads were collapsed and filtered. For each sample, productive Simpson clonality was calculated as the square root of Simpson's diversity index over productive rearrangements. The clones in this table, taken by TCRdb from immuneACCESS, are in-frame only. Not every clone is retained; where verified, under half of the shortfall comes from an unresolved V gene, and the cause of the rest is unknown. V and J calls and clone size are as listed in that table; D and trimming were resolved from the DNA. This sample has 40,000 to 50,000 clones in its table, and roughly 90% of those were observed once. The ten top clones hold 20% to 25% of the sample.

On this clone itself: Its antigen is not yet known. No per-base quality is available; no much larger clone lies one base away.

Collaborating institutions collected whole blood in K2EDTA tubes following their own protocols. For TCRbeta analysis, collaborator samples were shipped as frozen whole blood, as isolated PBMCs, or as DNA extracted from either sample type. The receptor comes from a man over 45 with active COVID-19. The sample taken for sequencing was peripheral blood. The chain was built from TRBV5-4 and TRBJ2-7; the D gene is perhaps TRBD2, on 6 matching bases. The DNA reads TGTGCCAGCAGCTTATATGGCGGGACTTCCCACTACGAGCAGTACTTC. Its amino acids are CASSLYGGTSHYEQYF.